The clone carrying this T cell receptor (beta chain) was recorded a few times. The ends lost 5 bases at V and 3 bases at J; junction bases unmatched: 9. The CDR3 is 15 residues long. Germline-derived CDR1 and CDR2 are MNHEY and SVGAGI. These data are taken from a study of cytomegalovirus exposure and HLA in healthy donors. Both 60 Vbeta primers and 13 Jbeta primers went into the PCR. Generated by immunoSEQ multiplex PCR, the TCRdb table keeps only in-frame clones and is missing some. The table shows more than 95,000 clones, with roughly 17% occurring only once. The receptor was derived from a female donor in good health and CMV-seropositive. V is TRBV6-5 and J is TRBJ2-7, with TRBD1 matching over 8 bases. Material for sequencing was PBMCs. DNA for the CDR3: TGTGCCAGCAGTAACAGACCGGGACAGGACTACGAGCAGTACTTC. This encodes CASSNRPGQDYEQYF.